This TCR beta chain was sequenced for a study of blood T cell repertoires in COVID-19. The overall study: Both acute and convalescent COVID-19 samples were obtained from the United States, Italy and Spain. T cells, B-cell-depleted T cells, or PBMCs provided the cDNA or gDNA that served as material.

The CDR3 consists of 16 residues. Germline V gene lookup returns CDR1 KGHSY and CDR2 FQNENV. The V gene end was trimmed by 1 base and the J gene end by 4 bases; junction bases not matched to a gene: 7. Authors' data handling: Reference gene primer amplification gave nucleated cell count estimates. Assay used: immunoSEQ multiplex PCR; TCRdb lists only in-frame clones, some missing. The V and J calls and clone size were taken over from that table, and D and trimming were inferred from the DNA. The data show about 140,000 clones, approximately 88% seen once. What was sequenced was peripheral blood. This clonotype originated in a woman between 50 and 59 years old with acute or convalescent COVID-19. The chain is built from TRBV16 and TRBJ1-5; 7 bases fit TRBD1. This CDR3 is CASSQFEGGLNQPQHF. The CDR3 coding sequence is TGTGCCAGCAGCCAATTCGAAGGGGGCCTGAATCAGCCCCAGCATTTT. The full variable domain, in which reference TRBV16 and TRBJ1-5 provide the parts outside the CDR3, is GEEVAQTPKHLVRGEGQKAKLYCAPIKGHSYVFWYQQVLKNEFKFLISFQNENVFDETGMPKERFSAKCLPNSPCSLEIQATKLEDSAVYFCASSQFEGGLNQPQHFGDGTRLSIL.